This T cell receptor (beta chain) was sequenced in a study of tumor-infiltrating lymphocytes in localized non-small cell lung cancer. Overall study results and limits: Not all patients were TCR sequenced, owing to tissue quantity. Immunotypes IM1 and IM2 had similar TCR-derived T-cell fractions. Compared with uninvolved lung, tumors showed higher T cell infiltration by TCRbeta sequencing. Each assay used a separate piece of the same tissue.

A remark on this clone: Antigen: not known.

This CDR3 region has 11 residues. The germline V and J ends were trimmed by 2 bases and 6 bases, with 4 bases remaining between them. Germline values: CDR1 KGHSH, CDR2 LQKENI. Measured with immunoSEQ multiplex PCR; TCRdb has only the in-frame clones, and not every one. The repertoire holds 7,000 to 8,500 clones, with under 85% as singletons. The sequencing input was uninvolved lung tissue not adjacent to the tumor. This clonotype originated in a human donor with non-small cell lung cancer. V is TRBV18 and J is TRBJ1-2; D is ambiguous. The CDR3 DNA reads TGTGCCAGCTCACCAGGGGATGGCTACACCTTC. It yields the protein CASSPGDGYTF.